This entry features one T cell receptor (beta chain) sequence. The data are from a study of blood T cell repertoires in COVID-19. The germline V gene has CDR1 MDHEN and CDR2 SYDVKM. V lost 10 bases to trimming and J lost 2 bases; unmatched junction nucleotides: 11. The CDR3 extends over 15 amino acids. Original processing notes: Reference gene primers were amplified, and this amplification served to estimate nucleated cell counts. The data were produced by immunoSEQ multiplex PCR, yet TCRdb's version contains in-frame clones alone and is incomplete. The V and J calls and clone size come from that table; D and trimming were worked out from the DNA. The sample comprises around 63,000 clones, 80% of which are singletons, and over 5.5% rests with the top ten.

The sequence was collected from a man aged 55 to 70 with acute or convalescent COVID-19. V usage is TRBV28 and J usage is TRBJ1-2; 9 positions match TRBD1. Sequencing was carried out using peripheral blood. CDR3 sequence reads: CATPLDRGSNYGYTF. In nucleotides, the CDR3 is TGTGCCACTCCATTGGACAGGGGAAGCAACTATGGCTACACCTTC.